Following are 18 T cell receptor beta chains from one sample sequenced in a study of T cell responses to AZD1222 COVID-19 vaccine. TCRdb's table, derived via immunoSEQ multiplex PCR, lists solely in-frame clones and lacks some. The sample records some 120,000 clones, 70% to 90% being singletons. This sample comprised peripheral blood, obtained on day 0 of MenACWY control vaccination. Receptors were obtained from an adult in good health.

The chain combines TRBV29-1 with TRBJ2-1; unclear D gene. CDR1 and CDR2 (germline): SQVTM, ANQGSEA. The CDR3 is made up of 13 amino acids. Between the trimmed V and J ends, which lost 6 bases and 2 bases, there was a span of 11 bases. CDR3 in amino acids: CSVELLTYNEQFF. CDR3 nucleotides: TGCAGCGTCGAACTACTTACCTACAATGAGCAGTTCTTC.

CDR3 sequence: CASSHGDRGWKTQYF. CDR3 bases: TGTGCCAGCAGCCATGGGGACAGGGGGTGGAAGACCCAGTACTTC. This chain connects TRBV3-1 (or the pseudogene TRBV3-2) to TRBJ2-5; 11 positions match TRBD1. CDR1 is LGHDT and CDR2 is YNNKEL in the germline V gene (reference sequence). V dropped 3 bases and J dropped 6; count of bases not matched to a gene: 6. This CDR3 is 15 amino acids long.

The gene calls are TRBV7-2 and TRBJ2-2; 9 positions match TRBD2. V dropped 3 bases and J dropped 4; count of bases not matched to a gene: 6. CDR1 is SGHTA, CDR2 FQGNSA, per germline. This CDR3 has 16 amino acids. The CDR3 is CASSFRRGGTTGELFF. The CDR3 DNA is TGTGCCAGCAGCTTTAGGCGGGGGGGTACCACCGGGGAGCTGTTTTTT.

The J gene is TRBJ1-5, the V gene TRBV21-1. TRBV21-1 is marked as a pseudogene. The CDR3 totals 14 residues. The CDR3, as DNA: TGTGCCAGCGGGGGGAGTTATAGCAATCAGCCCCAGCATTTT. Amino acids: CASGGSYSNQPQHF.

The chain carries TRBV7-9 and TRBJ1-2; TRBD1 matches at 7 bases. After removal of 6 bases from V and 4 bases from J, the junction contained 11 bases not matched to a gene. CDR3 length equals 15 residues. The germline gives CDR1 SEHNR, CDR2 FQNEAQ (reference sequence). CDR3 in DNA: TGTGCCAGCAGAAGGGGGCAGGGGAATACCTATGGCTACACCTTC. Translated, it gives CASRRGQGNTYGYTF.

The genes are TRBV7-2 and TRBJ1-2, with 9 bases aligning to TRBD1. V dropped 2 bases and J dropped 8; count of bases not matched to a gene: 9. CDR3 length equals 15 residues. Germline assignment: CDR1 SGHTA and CDR2 FQGNSA. Written as DNA, the CDR3 is TGTGCCAGCAGCTTATGGGGACAGGGCAAACCCGGCTACACCTTC. Its translation: CASSLWGQGKPGYTF.

This rearrangement joins TRBV6-5 to TRBJ1-6; D call uncertain. V gave up 2 bases and J gave up 1 base, with 6 bases separating them. The CDR3 sequence is 15 residues long. The germline CDR1 and CDR2 sequences are MNHEY and SVGAGI. CDR3 DNA: TGTGCCAGCAGTTACGAGGTTTCCTATAATTCACCCCTCCACTTT. Protein product: CASSYEVSYNSPLHF.

The chain joins TRBV7-9 to TRBJ1-2, with 9 bases that match TRBD1. The CDR3 loop spans 14 amino acids. Germline lookup yields CDR1 SEHNR and CDR2 FQNEAQ (reference sequence). Trimming at V came to 2 bases and at J to 10 bases, leaving 8 bases not matched to a gene. The CDR3 region is CASSLIWDREAYTF. CDR3 nucleotide sequence: TGTGCCAGCAGCTTAATTTGGGACAGGGAGGCCTACACCTTC.

The gene calls are TRBV14 and TRBJ1-1, with D perhaps matching TRBD1 (5 bases). Germline CDR1 SGHDN, CDR2 FVKESK. The CDR3 contains 14 residues. The V and J ends lost 1 base and 0 bases respectively, with 6 bases between them. The CDR3 is CASSQAGMNTEAFF. Written as DNA, the CDR3 is TGTGCCAGCAGCCAAGCAGGGATGAACACTGAAGCTTTCTTT.

A note on this clone: Other DNA sequences in this sample translate to the same CDR3. The chain links TRBV18 to TRBJ1-4, with a tentative D call TRBD1 (6 bases). Deletions cut 3 bases from V and 1 base from J, with 9 bases between. CDR1 is KGHSH and CDR2 is LQKENI in the germline V gene. CDR3 size: 15 residues. As DNA, the CDR3 is TGTGCCAGCTCACCCGAGACAGGAACTAATGAAAAACTGTTTTTT. This codes for CASSPETGTNEKLFF.

The V gene is TRBV7-3, the J gene TRBJ2-1; D remains ambiguous. Looked up from germline, CDR1 is SGHTA and CDR2 is FQGTGA. The CDR3 is 14 residues long. Trimming cost V 8 bases and J 4 bases, with 15 bases left between them. The CDR3 sequence: CASARTDGYNEQFF. The CDR3 DNA follows: TGTGCCAGCGCCAGGACCGATGGTTACAATGAGCAGTTCTTC.

This rearrangement joins TRBV7-9 to TRBJ1-2, with D hard to call. The CDR3 length is 11 residues. The V end lost 9 bases, the J end lost 4 bases, and 9 bases lay between the germline ends. The germline V gene encodes CDR1 SEHNR and CDR2 FQNEAQ (reference sequence). CDR3 bases: TGTGCCAGTCGGCAGCCCTATGGCTACACCTTC. Translation: CASRQPYGYTF.

The chain couples TRBV7-2 to TRBJ2-1; 15 nucleotides line up with TRBD2. V gave up 7 bases and J gave up 6 bases; unmatched junction bases: 7. There are 16 residues in the CDR3. Germline CDR1 SGHTA, CDR2 FQGNSA. CDR3 DNA sequence: TGTGCCAGCACCGGGACTAGCGGGGGGACCGGCAATGAGCAGTTCTTC. As protein: CASTGTSGGTGNEQFF.

This chain links TRBV12-3 or TRBV12-4 with TRBJ2-1, with TRBD1 matching 7 bases. V gave up 6 bases and J gave up 10 bases; unmatched junction bases: 9. This CDR3 spans 13 amino acids. DNA for the CDR3: TGTGCCAGCAGCCGACAGGGCCGGAGGGAGCAGTTCTTC. Amino acids: CASSRQGRREQFF.

This chain connects TRBV6-2 or TRBV6-3 to TRBJ2-7; 12 bases match TRBD1. Trimming took 5 bases from V and 9 from J; bases not matched to a gene: 17. The CDR3 sequence is 17 residues long. The germline V gene encodes CDR1 MNHEY and CDR2 SVGEGT. CDR3 sequence reads: CASSANVGQGALGGQYF. DNA for the CDR3: TGTGCCAGCAGTGCCAACGTGGGACAGGGGGCTTTGGGAGGGCAGTACTTC.

Regarding this clone: In the same sample, other DNA sequences code for this CDR3. The rearrangement uses TRBV4-2 and TRBJ2-2; no reliable D call. This CDR3 has 13 residues. The V end lost 0 bases, the J end lost 8 bases, and 7 bases lay between the germline ends. CDR1 is LGHNA and CDR2 is YNFKEQ in the germline V gene. The CDR3 sequence is CASSQEELGELFF. CDR3 nucleotide sequence: TGTGCCAGCAGCCAAGAAGAGTTAGGGGAGCTGTTTTTT.

The V and J genes are TRBV7-9 and TRBJ2-5; the D is unclear. This CDR3 comprises 11 residues. V was shortened by 4 bases and J by 5 bases, with 5 bases between the two germline ends. Germline-derived CDR1 and CDR2 are SEHNR and FQNEAQ (reference sequence). The CDR3 is CASSSEETQYF. CDR3 DNA sequence: TGTGCCAGCAGCTCGGAGGAGACCCAGTACTTC.

The gene calls are TRBV4-1 and TRBJ1-2; tentatively, D is TRBD1 (5 bases). Trimming removed 1 base at V and 2 bases at J, with 20 bases between. The CDR3 has 18 residues. The germline CDR1 and CDR2 sequences are MGHRA and YSYEKL. The CDR3 DNA follows: TGCGCCAGCAGCCAAGTATCCCCACGCGCGGGGCTGAACTATGGCTACACCTTC. It codes for CASSQVSPRAGLNYGYTF.